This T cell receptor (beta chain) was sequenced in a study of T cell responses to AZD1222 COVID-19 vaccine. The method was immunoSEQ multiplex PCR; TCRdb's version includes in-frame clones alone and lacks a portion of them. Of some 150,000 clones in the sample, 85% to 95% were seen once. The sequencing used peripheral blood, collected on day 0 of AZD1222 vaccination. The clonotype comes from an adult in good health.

The chain's CDR3 is CASSLTAGAVWGGELFF. The CDR3 DNA reads TGCGCCAGCAGCTTGACAGCGGGAGCGGTCTGGGGCGGGGAGCTGTTTTTT. The rearrangement joins TRBV5-1 to TRBJ2-2; TRBD2 matches 8 bases. V was clipped by 1 base and J by 7 bases; unmatched bases: 12. The CDR3 sequence is 17 residues long. Germline CDR1 SGHRS, CDR2 YFSETQ.